The rows below give T cell receptor beta chains drawn from one sample of a study of blood T cells in healthy people across ages. One entry per CDR3 protein results from TCRdb running MiXCR on the 5' RACE reads. The repertoire holds roughly 730,000 distinct CDR3 sequences, roughly three fifths seen once, with roughly 25% in the top ten. The sample comprised blood. These receptor sequences come from a man aged 35 to 55 in good health. The CDR3 runs from the conserved cysteine through the conserved F or W. Fields, in order: V gene, clone size, J gene, D gene, CDR3 DNA, CDR3 protein. The D gene is left open where the match is weak. Size is stated for part of the rows, as once, few or many counts, or as a class when the clone is expanded.

TRBV29-1	.	TRBJ1-2	.	TGCAGCGCTGTTCCTTCTGATGGCTACACCTTC	CSAVPSDGYTF
TRBV20-1	.	TRBJ2-3	.	TGCAGTGCTAGAGATCTGTTTCGAACAGATACGCAGTATTTT	CSARDLFRTDTQYF
TRBV12-3/TRBV12-4	.	TRBJ2-5	.	TGTGCCAGCAGCCCTAGTGACCAAGAGACCCAGTACTTC	CASSPSDQETQYF
TRBV10-3	.	TRBJ2-7	TRBD2	TGTGCCATCCGCCCGGGAGGGGACTACGAGCAGTACTTC	CAIRPGGDYEQYF
TRBV4-1	few	TRBJ2-6	.	TGCGCCAGCAGCCAAGAGGGACGGGGGCCTATAGGGGCCAACGTCCTGACTTTC	CASSQEGRGPIGANVLTF
TRBV5-1	.	TRBJ2-7	.	TGCGCCAGCAGCCCCGATACTAGGGGTTACGAGCAGTACTTC	CASSPDTRGYEQYF
TRBV20-1	.	TRBJ2-1	.	TGCAGTGCTAGAGATCAGAGCGGGTCCTACAATGAGCAGTTCTTC	CSARDQSGSYNEQFF
TRBV5-1	.	TRBJ2-5	TRBD1	TGCGCCAGCAGCCTGACAGGGTCCGATGAGACCCAGTACTTC	CASSLTGSDETQYF
TRBV28	.	TRBJ2-5	.	TGTGCCAGCAGTTTACCCCAGGGAGGAGGTCAAGAGACCCAGTACTTC	CASSLPQGGGQETQYF
TRBV10-3	.	TRBJ2-7	TRBD1	TGTGCCATCAGTAGGGACAGGGAAGGTTACGAGCAGTACTTC	CAISRDREGYEQYF
TRBV15	.	TRBJ2-1	.	TGTGCCACCAGCAATGGGGTGTCCAATGAGCAGTTCTTC	CATSNGVSNEQFF
TRBV2	.	TRBJ1-2	.	TGTGCCAGCAGCCGTGGCAGGGCGGACGGCTACACCTTC	CASSRGRADGYTF
TRBV20-1	many	TRBJ2-1	TRBD2	TGCAGCGCCCTAGCGGGAGCGATTGATCATGAGCAGTTCTTC	CSALAGAIDHEQFF
TRBV4-2	.	TRBJ2-1	.	TGTGCCAGCAGCCAGGAAGCGGTAGGTGATGAGCAGTTCTTC	CASSQEAVGDEQFF
TRBV27	.	TRBJ1-1	.	TGTGCCAGCAGTTCAAGGGGGACTGAAGCTTTCTTT	CASSSRGTEAFF
TRBV29-1	.	TRBJ2-7	.	TGCAGCGGCCGGGACTTTTCTGAGGAGCAGTACTTC	CSGRDFSEEQYF
TRBV15	.	TRBJ1-4	.	TGTGCCACCAGCGGTGGGCTGGGGGGTGCTAATGAAAAACTGTTTTTT	CATSGGLGGANEKLFF
TRBV25-1	few	TRBJ2-7	TRBD1	TGTGCCAGCAGTGAATCGGGACAGACGTACGAGCAGTACTTC	CASSESGQTYEQYF
TRBV7-2	once	TRBJ1-1	.	TGTGCCAGCAGCTTAGGGGACACGGCCATGAACACTGAAGCTTTCTTT	CASSLGDTAMNTEAFF
TRBV7-8	few	TRBJ1-5	.	TGTGCCAGCAGCTCTCACAGGGTTGGCAATCAGCCCCAGCATTTT	CASSSHRVGNQPQHF
TRBV29-1	.	TRBJ2-7	.	TGCAGCGTGACCGGCGGCAGGGGACGCTACGAGCAGTACTTC	CSVTGGRGRYEQYF
TRBV12-3/TRBV12-4	.	TRBJ2-5	TRBD1	TGTGCCAGCAGTTATACGGACAGGGGAGAGACCCAGTACTTC	CASSYTDRGETQYF
TRBV7-2	.	TRBJ2-7	TRBD2	TGTGCCAGCAGCTTGAGGGACCCTAGCGGGAGGGGAGAGCAGTACTTC	CASSLRDPSGRGEQYF
TRBV29-1	.	TRBJ2-5	.	TGCAGCGCCACCGGACGGGCGGTACTCAATGAGCAGTACTTC	CSATGRAVLNEQYF
TRBV4-1	.	TRBJ1-1	.	TGCGCCAGCAGCCGCCCCAAGGGAAGTCATACCACTGAAGCTTTCTTT	CASSRPKGSHTTEAFF
TRBV29-1	.	TRBJ2-6	.	TGCAGCGTTGAAGATCCTAGGGGCAGGGTCAATTCTGGGGCCAACGTCCTGACTTTC	CSVEDPRGRVNSGANVLTF
TRBV2	.	TRBJ1-1	TRBD1	TGTGCCGGCAGCGCCGAGGACAGGGAGGACACTGAAGCTTTCTTT	CAGSAEDREDTEAFF
TRBV28	few	TRBJ2-5	.	TGTGCCAGCAGCAGTCGTTACCAAGAGACCCAGTACTTC	CASSSRYQETQYF
TRBV4-2	few	TRBJ1-4	.	TGTGCCAGCAGCCAAGATTGGGCCGGGGGTGAAAAACTGTTTTTT	CASSQDWAGGEKLFF
TRBV6-1	few	TRBJ2-3	.	TGTGCCAGTAACACAGGACCTAGCACAGATACGCAGTATTTT	CASNTGPSTDTQYF
TRBV7-9	.	TRBJ1-2	.	TGTGTCAGCAGCTTAGGAGGAGGGGCTTGGGGCTACACCTTC	CVSSLGGGAWGYTF
TRBV20-1	few	TRBJ2-7	.	TGCAGTGCTAGGGACCAGCTTATCCGCTACGAGCAGTACTTC	CSARDQLIRYEQYF
TRBV5-4	.	TRBJ2-5	.	TGTGCCAGCAGCTCGGTGTCAGGGTTGGGGCAAGAGACCCAGTACTTC	CASSSVSGLGQETQYF
TRBV5-1	.	TRBJ1-1	.	TGCGCCAGCAGCTTGGCCACGGGAGTTAAAAGTGAAGCTTTCTTT	CASSLATGVKSEAFF
TRBV7-2	.	TRBJ2-1	TRBD2	TGTGCCAGCAGCTCCCCGCCTAGCGGGGCGTGGGGCAATGAGCAGTTCTTC	CASSSPPSGAWGNEQFF
TRBV29-1	.	TRBJ1-2	.	TGCAGCGTTGCGGTTGGGGGTTATGGCTACACCTTC	CSVAVGGYGYTF
TRBV7-2	.	TRBJ1-2	.	TGTGCCAGCAGTCTCAGGCCCCTGGAAGGCTACACCTTC	CASSLRPLEGYTF
TRBV15	.	TRBJ2-1	.	TGTGCCACCAGCAGTGAGGGACCGGGATGGGGTGAGCAGTTCTTC	CATSSEGPGWGEQFF
TRBV20-1	.	TRBJ2-3	.	TGCAGTGGTATCTGGGATACGCAGTATTTT	CSGIWDTQYF
TRBV7-9	.	TRBJ2-5	TRBD1	TGTGCCAGCAGCCGGGACAGTGTAGAGACCCAGTACTTC	CASSRDSVETQYF
TRBV6-5	.	TRBJ2-4	TRBD2	TGTGCCAGCAGTTACCGGACTAGCGGGAGTGTGAACATTCAGTACTTC	CASSYRTSGSVNIQYF
TRBV11-2	few	TRBJ1-1	.	TGTGCCAGCAGCTTAAGGGTTCCCTACATGAACACTGAAGCTTTCTTT	CASSLRVPYMNTEAFF
TRBV4-1	.	TRBJ2-5	.	TGCGCCAGCAGCCAAACCCCAGGCAGGGTGTACTTC	CASSQTPGRVYF
TRBV4-2	.	TRBJ2-7	.	TGTGCCAGCAGCCAAGATGAGGGTTTGGGGTACGAGCAGTACTTC	CASSQDEGLGYEQYF
TRBV7-9	.	TRBJ2-7	.	TGTGCCAGCAGCCGCACAGGCGGTCACGAGCAGTACTTC	CASSRTGGHEQYF
TRBV28	few	TRBJ2-5	TRBD1	TGTGCCAGCCGCCTCCAGGGGGAGGAGACCCAGTACTTC	CASRLQGEETQYF
TRBV7-2	.	TRBJ1-2	TRBD1	TGTGCCAGCAGCTTACATGCGTGGCAGGGGGCAAATGGCTACACCTTC	CASSLHAWQGANGYTF
TRBV6-1	.	TRBJ2-6	TRBD1	TGTGCCAGCAGTGAATCGACAGGGGGTTATGGGGCCAACGTCCTGACTTTC	CASSESTGGYGANVLTF
TRBV4-3	.	TRBJ2-7	.	TGCGCCAGCAGCCCCCTGGGGCCAGTCCCTCGCTACGAGCAGTACTTC	CASSPLGPVPRYEQYF
TRBV6-5	.	TRBJ2-1	TRBD2	TGTGCCAGCAGTTACACGGGGGACTACGCAAGCAATGAGCAGTTCTTC	CASSYTGDYASNEQFF
TRBV6-1	.	TRBJ2-4	.	TGTGCCAGCAGGAGTGACGGTACCAAAAACATTCAGTACTTC	CASRSDGTKNIQYF
TRBV5-1	.	TRBJ2-1	TRBD2	TGCGCCAGCAGCTTGGCGGGACTAGGGGCGGGTGAGCAGTTCTTC	CASSLAGLGAGEQFF
TRBV18	.	TRBJ1-2	TRBD1	TGTGCCAGCTCACCGATGACAGGGGGCGATGGCTACACCTTC	CASSPMTGGDGYTF
TRBV20-1	.	TRBJ2-1	.	TGCAGTGCTAGAGATAACCGGGGGGCAGTTGTTTATGAGCAGTTCTTC	CSARDNRGAVVYEQFF
TRBV20-1	.	TRBJ2-3	TRBD2	TGCAGTGCTAGAGATTTGGCGGGGGGGTTCACAGATACGCAGTATTTT	CSARDLAGGFTDTQYF
TRBV5-1	few	TRBJ2-2	.	TGCGCCAGCAGCCCGACCCTGGGAGCCGACACCGGGGAGCTGTTTTTT	CASSPTLGADTGELFF
TRBV9	many	TRBJ1-1	.	TGTGCCAGCAGCACAGACGCTGGTTACGCTTTCTTT	CASSTDAGYAFF
TRBV20-1	many	TRBJ1-2	.	TGCAGTGCTCCCACCCGGGTCAGCAACTATGGCTACACCTTC	CSAPTRVSNYGYTF